The 7 T cell receptor beta chains below were found in one sample sequenced in a study of technical replicates of blood from a few donors. Sequencing used immunoSEQ multiplex PCR; TCRdb keeps in-frame clones, though not all of them. Altogether tens of thousands of clones are present, about 92% being singletons, with the ten largest covering 0.42%. The sequenced material came from T cells isolated from PBMCs. The receptors derive from a human donor in good health.

V is TRBV27 and J is TRBJ2-1; 7 nucleotides align to TRBD2. There are 14 residues in the CDR3. Germline-derived CDR1 and CDR2 are MNHEY and SMNVEV (reference sequence). The J segment lost 3 bases and the V segment lost 6 bases, leaving 5 bases of the junction unmatched. The CDR3 sequence: CASRETSFYNEQFF. The CDR3 DNA reads TGTGCCAGCAGGGAGACTAGCTTCTACAATGAGCAGTTCTTC.

The chain couples TRBV6-5 to TRBJ2-2; the D is unclear. The CDR3 length is 14 residues. Germline CDR1 is MNHEY and CDR2 is SVGAGI. V shed 5 bases and J shed 1 base, with 8 bases lying between them. The CDR3 coding sequence is TGTGCCAGCAGTCTAGGAAGGAACACCGGGGAGCTGTTTTTT. Translation: CASSLGRNTGELFF.

The V call is TRBV4-1, the J call TRBJ1-2; a weak D match, TRBD1 (6 bases). The V and J ends lost 0 bases and 4 bases respectively, with 12 bases between them. The CDR3 has 15 amino acids. Germline V CDR1 and CDR2: MGHRA, YSYEKL. CDR3: CASSQELTGAYGYTF. CDR3 in DNA: TGCGCCAGCAGCCAAGAACTGACAGGAGCCTATGGCTACACCTTC.

This clone has a handful of counts. The J gene is TRBJ1-4, the V gene TRBV11-2; D gene ambiguous. CDR1 is SGHAT, CDR2 FQNNGV, per germline. Trimming stripped 2 bases from V and 12 bases from J, with 10 bases between. This CDR3 has 12 residues. CDR3: CASSLSGEELFF. The CDR3 nucleotides read TGTGCCAGCAGCTTATCCGGGGAGGAACTGTTTTTT. Combining the CDR3 with reference TRBV11-2 and TRBJ1-4 gives the whole variable domain EAGVAQSPRYKIIEKRQSVAFWCNPISGHATLYWYQQILGQGPKLLIQFQNNGVVDDSQLPKDRFSAERLKGVDSTLKIQPAKLEDSAVYLCASSLSGEELFFGSGTQLSVL.

This clone was seen just once. The V call is TRBV19, the J call TRBJ2-3; the D is unclear. Trimming pared 3 bases from V and 1 base from J, leaving 23 bases between. There are 19 residues in the CDR3. Per the germline V gene, CDR1 is LNHDA and CDR2 is SQIVND (reference sequence). CDR3 DNA sequence: TGTGCCAGTAGTATTGGGCCGCAAAAGGCACAAAAGCGCACAGATACGCAGTATTTT. Translation: CASSIGPQKAQKRTDTQYF.

This chain uses TRBV2 with TRBJ2-1; TRBD2 matches at 10 bases. The germline V gene has CDR1 SNHLY and CDR2 FYNNEI. The CDR3 has 15 amino acids. The junction had 10 bases not matched to a gene; V was cut back by 7 bases and J by 7 bases. In DNA form, the CDR3 reads TGTGCCAGCAAATTAGGACTAGCGGTTTATAATGAGCAGTTCTTC. This encodes CASKLGLAVYNEQFF.

The chain carries TRBV18 and TRBJ2-3; D gene ambiguous. Deletions cut 5 bases from V and 3 bases from J, with 9 bases between. In germline, CDR1 is KGHSH, CDR2 LQKENI. CDR3 length: 13 amino acids. The CDR3 nucleotides read TGTGCCAGCTCATCTAGTAGGACAGATACGCAGTATTTT. Encoded protein: CASSSSRTDTQYF.